These 22 T cell receptor beta chains were sequenced from one sample in a study of blood T cell repertoires in COVID-19. Assay: immunoSEQ multiplex PCR; the TCRdb copy retains only in-frame clones and omits some. The table lists roughly 260,000 clones, about 88% of them singletons. Material for sequencing was peripheral blood. The receptors originated from a man in his 60s who had recovered from COVID-19.

The chain links TRBV24-1 to TRBJ2-7; D remains unclear. The germline V and J ends were trimmed by 4 bases and 6 bases, with 12 bases remaining between them. This CDR3 contains 13 residues. Germline-derived CDR1 and CDR2 are KGHDR and SFDVKD. The CDR3 is CATSDGSVSEQYF. The CDR3 DNA sequence: TGTGCCACCAGTGACGGGTCCGTCAGCGAGCAGTACTTC.

This sequence joins TRBV28 and TRBJ2-7; D is ambiguous. Germline-derived CDR1 and CDR2 are MDHEN and SYDVKM. V was pared by 6 bases and J by 2 bases, with 11 bases between. The CDR3 has 13 amino acids. The CDR3: CASRPAGTYEQYF. CDR3 bases: TGTGCCAGCAGGCCCGCAGGAACCTACGAGCAGTACTTC.

V gene TRBV7-2 combines with J gene TRBJ2-3, with D perhaps TRBD2 (6 bases). The CDR3 contains 16 residues. Trimming cost V 1 base and J 5 bases, with 16 bases left between them. Germline CDR1 reads SGHTA; CDR2 reads FQGNSA. CDR3 bases: TGTGCCAGCAGCTTAGGTTCCCTAGCGCCCCAAGATACGCAGTATTTT. This sequence encodes CASSLGSLAPQDTQYF.

About this clone itself: The junction differs from germline at one of its ends, possibly a read error. V and J are TRBV29-1 and TRBJ2-3, with D tentatively TRBD2 (6 bases). CDR3 size: 11 residues. Germline CDR1 and CDR2: SQVTM and ANQGSEA. CDR3 region: CSVESTSGIFF. In DNA form, the CDR3 reads TGCAGCGTTGAATCGACTAGTGGTATTTTTTTT.

The V and J genes are TRBV27 and TRBJ1-4; 7 positions match TRBD1. CDR3 size: 14 residues. Germline loops: CDR1 MNHEY, CDR2 SMNVEV (reference sequence). The trim removed 2 bases at V and 11 bases at J, leaving 8 bases unmatched. This chain's CDR3 is CASSLNRDSPKLFF. The CDR3 nucleotides are TGTGCCAGCAGTTTAAACCGGGACAGCCCCAAACTGTTTTTT.

The chain combines TRBV5-1 with TRBJ2-5; possible D gene TRBD2, 7 bases. Deletions cut 1 base from V and 2 bases from J, with 18 bases between. Germline CDR1 reads SGHRS; CDR2 reads YFSETQ. The CDR3 is made up of 17 amino acids. CDR3 DNA: TGCGCCAGCAGCTTGAACTCACAGGGAGGGGGACAAGAGACCCAGTACTTC. Translating it yields CASSLNSQGGGQETQYF.

The table lists this clone with a count of one. The chain recombines TRBV15 with TRBJ1-2, with 11 nucleotides matching TRBD1. This CDR3 spans 15 amino acids. J lost 8 bases, V lost 1 base, and 6 bases had no gene match. Per germline, CDR1 LNHNV and CDR2 YYDKDF (reference sequence). For the CDR3, the DNA is TGTGCCACCAGCAGAGGGGGGACAGGGGGAACGGGCTACACCTTC. Amino acids: CATSRGGTGGTGYTF.

The V and J genes are TRBV3-1 (or the pseudogene TRBV3-2) and TRBJ2-4; possibly TRBD2 for D (5 bases). CDR1 and CDR2 from the germline V gene are LGHDT and YNNKEL (reference sequence). There are 15 residues in the CDR3. Trimming removed 3 bases from V and 1 base from J, with 10 bases in between. This chain's CDR3 is CASSQGSKAKNIQYF. The CDR3 nucleotides read TGTGCCAGCAGCCAGGGGAGTAAGGCCAAAAACATTCAGTACTTC.

The V gene is TRBV7-9, the J gene TRBJ2-1; 8 bases align to TRBD1. J was trimmed by 7 bases and V by 8 bases; bases with no gene match: 7. The germline V gene has CDR1 SEHNR and CDR2 FQNEAQ (reference sequence). The CDR3 spans 13 residues. Here the CDR3 DNA reads TGTGCCAGCGGGCAGGGGGCAGGTAATGAGCAGTTCTTC. Its translation: CASGQGAGNEQFF.

V is TRBV7-9 and J is TRBJ1-1; D not resolved. Deletions cut 3 bases from V and 6 bases from J, with 8 bases between. CDR1 and CDR2 from the germline V gene are SEHNR and FQNEAQ (reference sequence). The CDR3 is made up of 12 amino acids. The CDR3 spells CASSFKGAEAFF. In DNA form, the CDR3 reads TGTGCCAGCAGCTTCAAGGGAGCTGAAGCTTTCTTT.

The chain joins TRBV6-5 to TRBJ1-3; D is unclear. Germline CDR1 MNHEY, CDR2 SVGAGI. The CDR3 spans 16 residues. Trimming took off 0 bases at V and 0 bases at J, with 9 bases between the two ends. The CDR3 DNA follows: TGTGCCAGCAGTTACTCGCGAACCCCCTCTGGAAACACCATATATTTT. It translates to CASSYSRTPSGNTIYF.

This chain joins TRBV4-1 and TRBJ2-7; D unresolved. The CDR3 sequence is 15 residues long. V was shortened by 0 bases and J by 6 bases, with 15 bases between the two germline ends. From germline, CDR1 is MGHRA and CDR2 YSYEKL. The CDR3 bases are TGCGCCAGCAGCCAAGATCCCCAGGTTTTGTCCGAGCAGTACTTC. Its protein product is CASSQDPQVLSEQYF.

V gene TRBV30 combines with J gene TRBJ1-6; 11 positions agree with TRBD1. The CDR3 consists of 16 residues. CDR1 and CDR2 (germline): GTSNPN, SVGIG (reference sequence). With V trimmed by 2 bases and J by 6 bases, 6 bases remained unmatched. The CDR3 DNA sequence: TGTGCCTGGAGTCCCGGACAGGGGGCGGGTAATTCACCCCTCCACTTT. Protein sequence: CAWSPGQGAGNSPLHF.

The chain joins TRBV7-2 to TRBJ1-2; D unresolved. This CDR3 has 14 amino acids. Germline CDR1 SGHTA, CDR2 FQGNSA. V shed 1 base and J shed 8 bases, with 14 bases lying between them. CDR3 residues: CASSLDGGYGGYTF. In nucleotides, the CDR3 is TGTGCCAGCAGCTTAGATGGAGGGTATGGCGGCTACACCTTC.

This chain connects TRBV6-6 to TRBJ2-7; D is perhaps TRBD1 (6 bases). Germline V gives CDR1 MNHNY, CDR2 SVGAGI (reference sequence). Trimming took off 10 bases at V and 4 bases at J, with 11 bases between the two ends. The CDR3 is made up of 11 amino acids. CDR3 DNA: TGTGCCACCTCAGGGGAATACGAGCAGTACTTC. This translates into CATSGEYEQYF.

The chain employs TRBV24-1 and TRBJ2-7, with TRBD1 identical over 7 bases. Trimming at V came to 7 bases and at J to 0 bases, leaving 5 bases not matched to a gene. This CDR3 has 14 amino acids. Germline CDR1 reads KGHDR; CDR2 reads SFDVKD. CDR3 sequence reads: CATSQTGSSYEQYF. CDR3 DNA: TGTGCCACCAGCCAGACAGGGAGCTCCTACGAGCAGTACTTC.

The chain is built from TRBV11-3 and TRBJ2-7, with 9 positions matching TRBD1. V trimming: 0 bases; J trimming: 4 bases; junction bases outside the gene matches: 1. This CDR3 is 14 amino acids long. Per the germline V gene, CDR1 is SGHNT and CDR2 is YENEEA. CDR3 region: CASSLEGQGYEQYF. The CDR3, as DNA: TGTGCCAGCAGCTTAGAGGGACAGGGATACGAGCAGTACTTC.

V is TRBV6-1 and J is TRBJ1-6; 9 nucleotides agree with TRBD1. Germline-derived CDR1 and CDR2 are MNHNS and SASEGT. CDR3 size: 15 residues. The V and J ends lost 2 bases and 10 bases, in that order; junction bases with no gene match: 6. As DNA, the CDR3 is TGTGCCAGCAGTGAAACCGGGACAGGGCTGTCACCCCTCCACTTT. Its translation: CASSETGTGLSPLHF.

CDR3 nucleotides: TGCGCCAGCAGCTTGGGACAGCTACAAGCCAAAAACATTCAGTACTTC. It codes for CASSLGQLQAKNIQYF. The chain carries TRBV5-1 and TRBJ2-4; the D gene is possibly TRBD1 (5 bases). V gave up 0 bases and J gave up 0 bases, with 10 bases separating them. Germline V gene data show CDR1 as SGHRS and CDR2 as YFSETQ. The length of the CDR3 is 16 residues.

The V and J genes are TRBV5-1 and TRBJ2-3, with 8 bases that match TRBD1. Trimming took 6 bases from V and 3 from J; bases not matched to a gene: 6. Per the germline V gene, CDR1 is SGHRS and CDR2 is YFSETQ. CDR3 size: 14 residues. Here the CDR3 DNA reads TGCGCCAGCACCCTACGACAGGGGACAGATACGCAGTATTTT. Protein: CASTLRQGTDTQYF.

This clone was detected a few times. This chain connects TRBV11-2 to TRBJ1-1, with 10 bases identical to TRBD1. With 5 bases clipped from V and 9 bases from J, the junction kept 9 bases outside the gene matches. The CDR3 loop spans 14 amino acids. In germline, CDR1 is SGHAT, CDR2 FQNNGV. DNA for the CDR3: TGTGCCAGCAGCGCCACGACAGGGGGCTGGCAAGCTTTCTTT. This encodes CASSATTGGWQAFF. Full variable domain (missing parts from reference TRBV11-2 and TRBJ1-1): EAGVAQSPRYKIIEKRQSVAFWCNPISGHATLYWYQQILGQGPKLLIQFQNNGVVDDSQLPKDRFSAERLKGVDSTLKIQPAKLEDSAVYLCASSATTGGWQAFFGQGTRLTVV.

This chain joins TRBV5-4 and TRBJ1-2; 7 nucleotides align to TRBD1. The junction had 4 bases not matched to a gene; V was cut back by 4 bases and J by 4 bases. The CDR3 extends over 13 amino acids. CDR1 and CDR2 (germline): SGHNT, YYREEE (reference sequence). The CDR3 reads CASSPGTAYGYTF. CDR3 in DNA: TGTGCCAGCAGCCCCGGGACAGCCTATGGCTACACCTTC.